This T cell receptor (beta chain) was sequenced for a study of shared clonotypes between healthy human individuals. Notes on the study in general: When compared with the clonotypes that were shared by all four sorted-subset donors, the non-shared clonotypes turned out to have lower generation probabilities. Estimated richness was generally greater in naive than memory subsets. A handful of donors had 5% to 6% of their naive CD4 clonotypes in common.

Source study methods: Junction-only sequences produced by ImmunoSEQ had no quality scores, so filtering differed. Measured with immunoSEQ multiplex PCR; TCRdb has only the in-frame clones, and not every one. The V and J calls and clone size were taken over from that table, and D and trimming were inferred from the DNA. The sample contains some 2.1 million clones, about 95% of which appear only once. The V gene lost 6 bases and the J gene lost 2 bases, with 11 bases spanning the gap. From germline, CDR1 is SGHVS and CDR2 FNYEAQ. The CDR3 is made up of 13 amino acids. CD45RO-negative, CCR7-positively selected cells formed the naive CD8 fraction, excluding terminally differentiated effector memory CD45RA+ cells. Regarding this clone: Its antigen is currently unknown. Other DNA sequences in this sample translate to the same CDR3.

The material sequenced was naive CD8+ T cells sorted from blood. V usage is TRBV7-6 and J usage is TRBJ2-7; perhaps TRBD1 as D (6 bases). The sequence derives from a man between 18 and 29 years old in good health. CDR3 coding DNA: TGTGCCAGCAGTCGTACAGGGACCTACGAGCAGTACTTC. Protein product: CASSRTGTYEQYF.